This entry is about one TCR beta chain. Its antigen remains unidentified. This sample is drawn from a study of tumor and adjacent non-tumor tissue in lung cancer. Study conclusions and caveats: Compared with tumor, normal lung showed significantly lower TCR diversity.

TCRbeta libraries were built with three rounds of nested PCR, modified from ARM-PCR. In TCRdb, the multiplex PCR reads were re-called with MiXCR into one record per CDR3 protein. This sample carries around 74,000 distinct CDR3 sequences, roughly 75% of them seen once, and the ten largest clones take 28%. The template was RNA from unsorted bulk tissue. More than 3 cm separated this lung sample from the edge of the tumor. The origin of this receptor is a woman aged 45-60 years with non-small cell lung cancer. The sequenced sample was distant non-tumor lung tissue.

The DNA for the CDR3 is TGTGCCGATACCATTTTTGGGGGACATCAGCCCCAGCATTTT. It encodes CADTIFGGHQPQHF. V gene TRBV6-2 or TRBV6-3 combines with J gene TRBJ1-5; perhaps TRBD1 as D (5 bases). V shed 11 bases and J shed 5 bases, with 19 bases lying between them. CDR1 MNHEY and CDR2 SVGEGT come from the germline V gene. The CDR3 runs 14 residues.